The clone carrying this TCR beta chain was counted ten times or more. The data belong to a study of identical twins. One entry per CDR3 protein results from TCRdb running MiXCR on the 5' RACE reads. The repertoire consists of under 350,000 distinct CDR3 sequences, with roughly 8.6% occurring once and the leading ten covering about 7.1%. The ends were cut back, 5 bases at V and 2 bases at J, with 13 bases in the middle. CDR1 SEHNR and CDR2 FQNEAQ come from the germline V gene (reference sequence). This CDR3 is built from 14 residues. These data also featured in a second study, about yellow fever vaccine responses in identical twins.

The source is a woman between 18 and 29 years old in good health. The sequencing sample was made of CD8+ T cells sorted from blood. J is TRBJ2-7 and V is TRBV7-9; tentatively, D is TRBD1 or TRBD2 (5 bases each). The CDR3 DNA reads as TGTGCCAGCAGCCCAAGGGACGTCACCTACGAGCAGTACTTC. Translation: CASSPRDVTYEQYF.